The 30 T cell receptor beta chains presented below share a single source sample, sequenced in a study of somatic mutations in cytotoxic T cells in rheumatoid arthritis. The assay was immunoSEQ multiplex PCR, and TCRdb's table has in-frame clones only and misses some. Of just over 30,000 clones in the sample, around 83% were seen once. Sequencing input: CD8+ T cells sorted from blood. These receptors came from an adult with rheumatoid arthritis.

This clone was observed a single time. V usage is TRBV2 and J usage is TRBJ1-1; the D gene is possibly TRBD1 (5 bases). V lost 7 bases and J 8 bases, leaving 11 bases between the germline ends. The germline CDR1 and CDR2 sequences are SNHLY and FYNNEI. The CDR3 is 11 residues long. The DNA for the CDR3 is TGTGCCAGCATTCGGGGCGTAGAAGCTTTCTTT. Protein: CASIRGVEAFF.

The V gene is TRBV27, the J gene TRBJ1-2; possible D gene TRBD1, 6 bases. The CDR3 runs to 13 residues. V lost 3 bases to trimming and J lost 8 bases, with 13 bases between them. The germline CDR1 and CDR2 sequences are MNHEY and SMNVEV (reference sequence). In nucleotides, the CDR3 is TGTGCCAGCAGTTTCGCCAACAGGGTCGGCTACACCTTC. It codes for CASSFANRVGYTF.

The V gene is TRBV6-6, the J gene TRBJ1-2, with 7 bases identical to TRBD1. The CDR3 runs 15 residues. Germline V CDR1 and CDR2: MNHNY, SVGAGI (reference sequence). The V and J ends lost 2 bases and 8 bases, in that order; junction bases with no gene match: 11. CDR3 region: CASSYRDSPPGGYTF. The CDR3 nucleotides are TGTGCCAGCAGTTACCGGGACAGCCCGCCGGGGGGCTACACCTTC.

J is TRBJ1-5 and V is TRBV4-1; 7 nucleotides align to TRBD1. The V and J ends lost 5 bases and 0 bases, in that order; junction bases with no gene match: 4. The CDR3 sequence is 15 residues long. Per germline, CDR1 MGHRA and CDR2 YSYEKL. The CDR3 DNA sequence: TGCGCCAGCAGCTGGGGACAGAATAGCAATCAGCCCCAGCATTTT. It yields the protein CASSWGQNSNQPQHF.

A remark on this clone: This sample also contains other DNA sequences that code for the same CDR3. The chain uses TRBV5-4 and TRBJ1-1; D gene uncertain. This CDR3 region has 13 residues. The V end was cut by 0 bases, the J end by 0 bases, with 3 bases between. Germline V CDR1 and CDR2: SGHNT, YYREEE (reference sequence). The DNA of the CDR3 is TGTGCCAGCAGCTTGGGGGTGAACACTGAAGCTTTCTTT. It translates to CASSLGVNTEAFF.

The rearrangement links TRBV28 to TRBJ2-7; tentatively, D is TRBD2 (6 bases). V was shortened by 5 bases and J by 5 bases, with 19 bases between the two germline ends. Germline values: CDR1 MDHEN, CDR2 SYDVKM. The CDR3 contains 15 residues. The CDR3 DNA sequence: TGTGCCAGCAGTACTAATCGACTAGTTCGCGACGAGCAGTACTTC. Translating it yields CASSTNRLVRDEQYF. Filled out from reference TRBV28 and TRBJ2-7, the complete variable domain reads DVKVTQSSRYLVKRTGEKVFLECVQDMDHENMFWYRQDPGLGLRLIYFSYDVKMKEKGDIPEGYSVSREKKERFSLILESASTNQTSMYLCASSTNRLVRDEQYFGPGTRLTVT.

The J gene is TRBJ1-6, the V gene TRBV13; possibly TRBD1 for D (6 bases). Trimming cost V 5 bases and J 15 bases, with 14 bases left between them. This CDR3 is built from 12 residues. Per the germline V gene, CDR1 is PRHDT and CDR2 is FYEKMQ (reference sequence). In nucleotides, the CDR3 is TGTGCCAGCAGCGCCGACAGGTTAATCCTCCACTTT. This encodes CASSADRLILHF.

The chain's CDR3 is CASSLAGRRSQETQYF. The CDR3 DNA is TGTGCCAGCAGCTTAGCGGGGAGGAGGAGCCAAGAGACCCAGTACTTC. The genes are TRBV11-2 and TRBJ2-5; the D gene is possibly TRBD2 (6 bases). Trimming removed 1 base from V and 1 base from J, with 13 bases in between. Germline V lookup: CDR1 SGHAT, CDR2 FQNNGV. The CDR3 spans 16 residues.

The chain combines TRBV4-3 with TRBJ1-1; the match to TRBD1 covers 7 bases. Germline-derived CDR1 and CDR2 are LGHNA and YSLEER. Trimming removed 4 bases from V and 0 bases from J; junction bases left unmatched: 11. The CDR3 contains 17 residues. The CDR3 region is CASSPGYRGGMNTEAFF. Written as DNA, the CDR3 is TGCGCCAGCAGCCCAGGCTACAGGGGTGGCATGAACACTGAAGCTTTCTTT.

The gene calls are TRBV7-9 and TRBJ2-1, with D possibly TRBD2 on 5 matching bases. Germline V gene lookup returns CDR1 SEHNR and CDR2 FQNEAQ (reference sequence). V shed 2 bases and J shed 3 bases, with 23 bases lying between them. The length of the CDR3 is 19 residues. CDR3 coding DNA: TGTGCCAGCAGCTTACCTAGCCTTCCTCTAGCTGGATTCTACAATGAGCAGTTCTTC. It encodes CASSLPSLPLAGFYNEQFF. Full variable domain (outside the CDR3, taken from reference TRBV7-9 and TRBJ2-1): DTGVSQNPRHKITKRGQNVTFRCDPISEHNRLYWYRQTLGQGPEFLTYFQNEAQLEKSRLLSDRFSAERPKGSFSTLEIQRTEQGDSAMYLCASSLPSLPLAGFYNEQFFGPGTRLTVL.

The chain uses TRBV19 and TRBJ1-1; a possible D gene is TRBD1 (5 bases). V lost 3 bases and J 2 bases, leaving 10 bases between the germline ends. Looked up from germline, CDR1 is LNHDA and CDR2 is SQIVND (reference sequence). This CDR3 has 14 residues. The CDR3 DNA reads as TGTGCCAGTAGTATTTCGCAGGGTAACACTGAAGCTTTCTTT. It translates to CASSISQGNTEAFF.

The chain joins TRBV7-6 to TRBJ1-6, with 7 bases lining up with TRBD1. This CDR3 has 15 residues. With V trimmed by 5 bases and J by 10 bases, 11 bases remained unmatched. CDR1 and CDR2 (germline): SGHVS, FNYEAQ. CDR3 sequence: CASSPGGRPSSPLHF. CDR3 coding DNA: TGTGCCAGCAGCCCAGGGGGTCGACCCAGCTCACCCCTCCACTTT.

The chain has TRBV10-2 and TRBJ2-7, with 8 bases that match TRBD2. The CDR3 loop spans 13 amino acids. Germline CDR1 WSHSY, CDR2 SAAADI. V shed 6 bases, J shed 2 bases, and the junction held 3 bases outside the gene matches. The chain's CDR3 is CASSKGLAYEQYF. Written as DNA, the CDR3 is TGCGCCAGCAGCAAGGGACTAGCCTACGAGCAGTACTTC.

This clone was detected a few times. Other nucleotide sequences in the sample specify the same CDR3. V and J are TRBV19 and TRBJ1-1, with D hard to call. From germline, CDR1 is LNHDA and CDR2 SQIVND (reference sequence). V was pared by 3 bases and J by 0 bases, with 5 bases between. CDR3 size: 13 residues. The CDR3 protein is CASSISVNTEAFF. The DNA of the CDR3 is TGTGCCAGTAGTATCAGCGTGAACACTGAAGCTTTCTTT. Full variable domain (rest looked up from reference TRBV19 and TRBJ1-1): DGGITQSPKYLFRKEGQNVTLSCEQNLNHDAMYWYRQDPGQGLRLIYYSQIVNDFQKGDIAEGYSVSREKKESFPLTVTSAQKNPTAFYLCASSISVNTEAFFGQGTRLTVV.

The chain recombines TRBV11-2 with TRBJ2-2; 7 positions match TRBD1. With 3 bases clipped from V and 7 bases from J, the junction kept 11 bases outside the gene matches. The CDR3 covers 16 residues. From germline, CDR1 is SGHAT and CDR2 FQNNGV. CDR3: CASSFSDTGVFGELFF. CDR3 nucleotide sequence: TGTGCCAGCAGCTTCTCGGACACAGGGGTGTTCGGGGAGCTGTTTTTT. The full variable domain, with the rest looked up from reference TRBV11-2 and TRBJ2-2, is EAGVAQSPRYKIIEKRQSVAFWCNPISGHATLYWYQQILGQGPKLLIQFQNNGVVDDSQLPKDRFSAERLKGVDSTLKIQPAKLEDSAVYLCASSFSDTGVFGELFFGEGSRLTVL.

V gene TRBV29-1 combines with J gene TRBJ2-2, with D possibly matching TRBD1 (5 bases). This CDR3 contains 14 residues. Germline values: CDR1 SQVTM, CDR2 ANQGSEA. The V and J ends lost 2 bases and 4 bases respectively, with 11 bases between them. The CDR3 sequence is CSVELDILTGELFF. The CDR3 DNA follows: TGCAGCGTTGAACTGGACATCCTCACCGGGGAGCTGTTTTTT.

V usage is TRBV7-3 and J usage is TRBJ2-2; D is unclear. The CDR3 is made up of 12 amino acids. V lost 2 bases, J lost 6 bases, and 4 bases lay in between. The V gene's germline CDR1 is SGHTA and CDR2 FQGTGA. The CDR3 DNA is TGTGCCAGCAGCTTAGGGTCCGGGGAGCTGTTTTTT. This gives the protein CASSLGSGELFF.

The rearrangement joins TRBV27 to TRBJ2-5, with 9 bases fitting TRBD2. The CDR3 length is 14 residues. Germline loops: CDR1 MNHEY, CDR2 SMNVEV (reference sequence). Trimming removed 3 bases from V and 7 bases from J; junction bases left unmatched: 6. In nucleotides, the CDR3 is TGTGCCAGCAGTTTGGCGGGGGGGCGCGGGACCCAGTACTTC. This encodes CASSLAGGRGTQYF.

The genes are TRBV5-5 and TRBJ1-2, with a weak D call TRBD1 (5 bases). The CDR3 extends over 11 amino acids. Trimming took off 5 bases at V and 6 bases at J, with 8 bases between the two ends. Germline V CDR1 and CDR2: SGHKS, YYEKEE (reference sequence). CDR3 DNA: TGTGCCAGCAGTATGGGGGATGGCTACACCTTC. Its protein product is CASSMGDGYTF.

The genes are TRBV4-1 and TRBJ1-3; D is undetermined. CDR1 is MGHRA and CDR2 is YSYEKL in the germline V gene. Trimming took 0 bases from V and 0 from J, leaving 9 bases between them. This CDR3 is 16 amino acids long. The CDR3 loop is CASSQEVLISGNTIYF. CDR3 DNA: TGCGCCAGCAGCCAAGAAGTGCTGATCTCTGGAAACACCATATATTTT.

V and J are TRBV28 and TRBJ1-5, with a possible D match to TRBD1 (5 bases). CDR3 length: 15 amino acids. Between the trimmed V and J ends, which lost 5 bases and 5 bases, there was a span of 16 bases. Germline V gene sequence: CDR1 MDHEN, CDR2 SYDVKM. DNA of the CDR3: TGTGCCAGCAGTCCTTATACAGGAGCCTATCAGCCCCAGCATTTT. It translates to CASSPYTGAYQPQHF.

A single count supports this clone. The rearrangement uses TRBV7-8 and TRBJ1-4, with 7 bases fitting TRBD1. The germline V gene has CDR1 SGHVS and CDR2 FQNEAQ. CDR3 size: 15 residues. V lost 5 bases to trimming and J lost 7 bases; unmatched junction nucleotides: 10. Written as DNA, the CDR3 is TGTGCCAGCAGCGCAACAGGGGTATTGAGTGAAAAACTGTTTTTT. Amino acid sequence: CASSATGVLSEKLFF.

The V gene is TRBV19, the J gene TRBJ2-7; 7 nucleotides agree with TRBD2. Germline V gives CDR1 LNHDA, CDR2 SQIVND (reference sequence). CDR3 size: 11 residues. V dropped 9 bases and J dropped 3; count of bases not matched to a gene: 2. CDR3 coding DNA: TGTGCCAGCGGGACTATCTACGAGCAGTACTTC. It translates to CASGTIYEQYF. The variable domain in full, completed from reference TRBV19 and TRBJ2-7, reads DGGITQSPKYLFRKEGQNVTLSCEQNLNHDAMYWYRQDPGQGLRLIYYSQIVNDFQKGDIAEGYSVSREKKESFPLTVTSAQKNPTAFYLCASGTIYEQYFGPGTRLTVT.

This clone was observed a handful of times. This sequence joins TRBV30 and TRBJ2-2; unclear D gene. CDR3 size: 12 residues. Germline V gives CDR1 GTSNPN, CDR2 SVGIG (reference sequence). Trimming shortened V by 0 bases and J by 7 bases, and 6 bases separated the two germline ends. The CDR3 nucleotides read TGTGCCTGGAGTGTCTCCGGCGGGGAGCTGTTTTTT. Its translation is CAWSVSGGELFF.

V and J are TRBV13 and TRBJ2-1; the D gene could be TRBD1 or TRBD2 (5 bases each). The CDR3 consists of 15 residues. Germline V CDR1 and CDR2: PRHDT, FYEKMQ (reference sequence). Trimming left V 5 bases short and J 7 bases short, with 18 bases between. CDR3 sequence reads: CASSNRDPPSNEQFF. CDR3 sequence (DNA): TGTGCCAGCAGCAACCGGGACCCTCCTTCTAATGAGCAGTTCTTC.

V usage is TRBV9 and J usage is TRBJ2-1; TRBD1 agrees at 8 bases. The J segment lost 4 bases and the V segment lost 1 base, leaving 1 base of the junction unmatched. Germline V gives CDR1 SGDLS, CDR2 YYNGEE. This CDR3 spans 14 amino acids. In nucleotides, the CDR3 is TGTGCCAGCAGCGTAACAGGGGGATACAATGAGCAGTTCTTC. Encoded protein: CASSVTGGYNEQFF.

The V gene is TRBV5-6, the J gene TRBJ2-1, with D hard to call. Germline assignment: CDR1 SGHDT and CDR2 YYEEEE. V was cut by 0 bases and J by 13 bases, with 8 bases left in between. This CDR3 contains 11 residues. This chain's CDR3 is CASSLGRSQFF. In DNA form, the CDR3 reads TGTGCCAGCAGCTTGGGGCGGTCTCAGTTCTTC.

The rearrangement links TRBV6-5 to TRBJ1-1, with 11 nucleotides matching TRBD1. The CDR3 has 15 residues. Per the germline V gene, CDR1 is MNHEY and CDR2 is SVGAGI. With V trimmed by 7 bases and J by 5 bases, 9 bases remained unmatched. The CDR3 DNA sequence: TGTGCCAGCAACCCGGACAGGGGGCAATTGACTGAAGCTTTCTTT. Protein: CASNPDRGQLTEAFF.

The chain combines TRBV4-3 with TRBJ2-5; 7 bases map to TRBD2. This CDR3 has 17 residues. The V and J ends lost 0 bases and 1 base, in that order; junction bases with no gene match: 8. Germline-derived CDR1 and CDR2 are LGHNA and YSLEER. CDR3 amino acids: CASSQDMTSSSQETQYF. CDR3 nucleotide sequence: TGCGCCAGCAGCCAAGATATGACTAGCTCCTCCCAAGAGACCCAGTACTTC.

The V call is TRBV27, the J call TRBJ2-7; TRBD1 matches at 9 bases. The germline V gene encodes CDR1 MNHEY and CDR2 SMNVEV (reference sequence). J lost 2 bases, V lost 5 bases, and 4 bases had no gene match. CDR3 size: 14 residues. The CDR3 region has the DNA TGTGCCAGCAGTCCTGGACAGGGGACCTACGAGCAGTACTTC. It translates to CASSPGQGTYEQYF.